These 31 T cell receptor beta chains originate from one sample sequenced in a study of cytomegalovirus exposure and HLA in healthy donors. Primers included in the PCR were 60 Vbeta and 13 Jbeta primers. The protocol was immunoSEQ multiplex PCR, while the TCRdb copy is restricted to in-frame clones and leaves out a portion. The sample lists 150,000 to 200,000 clones, over 60% seen once, with around 0.71% in the top ten. The sequenced sample consisted of PBMCs. The receptor set was obtained from a female donor in good health and CMV-seronegative.

The V call is TRBV13, the J call TRBJ2-1, with a possible D match to TRBD2 (6 bases). Trimming pared 4 bases from V and 0 bases from J, leaving 13 bases between. The CDR3 length is 16 residues. Germline CDR1 reads PRHDT; CDR2 reads FYEKMQ (reference sequence). The CDR3 nucleotides are TGTGCCAGCAGCTCGGGGACTTTCAGCTCCTACAATGAGCAGTTCTTC. Its protein is CASSSGTFSSYNEQFF.

Comment on this clone: The junction and the germline gene differ at one end; a read error may be behind it. The chain has TRBV6-5 and TRBJ2-3; tentative D call: TRBD2 (5 bases). This CDR3 is built from 14 residues. The germline V gene encodes CDR1 MNHEY and CDR2 SVGAGI. The CDR3 protein is CASSYDQRVDAQYF. CDR3 nucleotides: TGTGCCAGCAGTTACGATCAGAGGGTAGATGCGCAGTATTTT.

The rearrangement uses TRBV11-1 and TRBJ2-3; TRBD1 is a possible D gene (5 bases). The CDR3 is 15 residues long. Trimming pared 0 bases from V and 7 bases from J, leaving 14 bases between. Germline lookup yields CDR1 SGHAT and CDR2 FQDESV (reference sequence). This CDR3 is CASSLAGQGTNTQYF. The CDR3 region has the DNA TGTGCCAGCAGCTTAGCGGGCCAGGGTACAAATACGCAGTATTTT.

The rearrangement uses TRBV15 and TRBJ1-2; 11 positions match TRBD1. Per the germline V gene, CDR1 is LNHNV and CDR2 is YYDKDF (reference sequence). After removal of 5 bases from V and 0 bases from J, the junction contained 17 bases not matched to a gene. There are 20 residues in the CDR3. In DNA form, the CDR3 reads TGTGCCACCAGCCCCCCGAGAAACTTGGGACAGGGGGATTCTAACTATGGCTACACCTTC. The encoded protein is CATSPPRNLGQGDSNYGYTF.

The V and J genes are TRBV11-3 and TRBJ2-1; the match to TRBD1 covers 9 bases. The CDR3 extends over 16 amino acids. The germline V gene encodes CDR1 SGHNT and CDR2 YENEEA. V gave up 5 bases and J gave up 7 bases; unmatched junction bases: 12. The chain's CDR3 is CASSQKGTGLGNEQFF. Written as DNA, the CDR3 is TGTGCCAGCAGCCAAAAGGGGACAGGGTTGGGAAATGAGCAGTTCTTC.

This clone was seen more than once but under ten times. The chain recombines TRBV18 with TRBJ2-1; 7 bases fit TRBD2. Germline CDR1 is KGHSH and CDR2 is LQKENI. Trimming cost V 3 bases and J 2 bases; bases outside gene matches: 13. This CDR3 has 18 residues. CDR3 region: CASSPTAYAGDTYNEQFF. The CDR3 bases are TGTGCCAGCTCACCTACAGCGTACGCGGGGGATACCTACAATGAGCAGTTCTTC.

The V and J genes are TRBV5-4 and TRBJ2-7; D unresolved. V shed 1 base and J shed 6 bases, with 14 bases lying between them. Per germline, CDR1 SGHNT and CDR2 YYREEE (reference sequence). CDR3 length: 14 amino acids. The CDR3 region is CASSLPARPGEQYF. The CDR3 nucleotides are TGTGCCAGCAGCTTGCCGGCCCGACCAGGCGAGCAGTACTTC.

This chain uses TRBV5-1 with TRBJ1-2; TRBD1 aligns across 10 bases. V lost 3 bases and J lost 7; bases outside the gene matches: 6. There are 14 residues in the CDR3. Germline V CDR1 and CDR2: SGHRS, YFSETQ. The CDR3 bases are TGCGCCAGCAGCTCCGGGGGACAGGGGTTTGGCTACACCTTC. Amino acids: CASSSGGQGFGYTF.

The rearrangement links TRBV10-3 to TRBJ2-1; 12 bases fit TRBD2. Germline values: CDR1 ENHRY, CDR2 SYGVKD. J lost 6 bases, V lost 5 bases, and 5 bases had no gene match. This CDR3 contains 15 residues. For the CDR3, the DNA is TGTGCCATCAGTTCTAGCGGGAGGGTACGCAATGAGCAGTTCTTC. This encodes CAISSSGRVRNEQFF.

The J gene is TRBJ2-5, the V gene TRBV5-4; the D gene is possibly TRBD2 (5 bases). The CDR3 length is 12 residues. From germline, CDR1 is SGHNT and CDR2 YYREEE (reference sequence). The V gene lost 1 base and the J gene lost 5 bases, with 6 bases spanning the gap. This CDR3 is CASSLRGETQYF. DNA for the CDR3: TGTGCCAGCAGCTTGAGAGGGGAGACCCAGTACTTC.

V gene TRBV11-1 combines with J gene TRBJ2-7, with 9 nucleotides matching TRBD1. V shed 0 bases and J 3 bases; nucleotides not matched to a gene: 3. The CDR3 length is 15 residues. Germline assignment: CDR1 SGHAT and CDR2 FQDESV (reference sequence). CDR3 loop: CASSLAGTGFYEQYF. Here the CDR3 DNA reads TGTGCCAGCAGCTTAGCCGGGACAGGGTTCTACGAGCAGTACTTC. The variable domain in full, completed from reference TRBV11-1 and TRBJ2-7, reads EAEVAQSPRYKITEKSQAVAFWCDPISGHATLYWYRQILGQGPELLVQFQDESVVDDSQLPKDRFSAERLKGVDSTLKIQPAELGDSAMYLCASSLAGTGFYEQYFGPGTRLTVT.

This clone came up a few times. The chain joins TRBV1 to TRBJ1-1; the table assigns TRBD1, which was not confirmed against the DNA. TRBV1 has pseudogene status. CDR3 length: 15 residues. CDR3 amino acids: CTSSQENGQPTGAFF. The CDR3 nucleotides are TGCACCAGCAGCCAAGAGAATGGACAGCCCACAGGGGCTTTCTTT.

V usage is TRBV7-2 and J usage is TRBJ2-7, with D possibly being TRBD2 (6 bases). V was shortened by 3 bases and J by 7 bases, with 25 bases between the two germline ends. Germline V gives CDR1 SGHTA, CDR2 FQGNSA. The CDR3 length is 17 residues. The CDR3 protein is CASSFLAGRHTRVEQYF. The CDR3 DNA is TGTGCCAGCAGCTTCCTGGCGGGAAGGCACACAAGGGTAGAGCAGTACTTC.

The gene calls are TRBV5-1 and TRBJ2-3, with TRBD2 identical over 9 bases. The germline V gene encodes CDR1 SGHRS and CDR2 YFSETQ. V trimming: 0 bases; J trimming: 4 bases; junction bases outside the gene matches: 3. The CDR3 is 15 amino acids. The CDR3 protein is CASSLEGTSPDTQYF. The CDR3 DNA reads as TGCGCCAGCAGCTTGGAAGGGACTAGCCCAGATACGCAGTATTTT.

This clone was picked up a small number of times. This rearrangement joins TRBV9 to TRBJ2-3; unclear D gene. Germline V gene sequence: CDR1 SGDLS, CDR2 YYNGEE. The V gene lost 4 bases and the J gene lost 6 bases, with 9 bases spanning the gap. The CDR3 is 12 residues long. CDR3 sequence: CASSTSADTQYF. For the CDR3, the DNA is TGTGCCAGCAGCACATCAGCGGATACGCAGTATTTT.

V usage is TRBV7-2 and J usage is TRBJ1-2, with no clear D. Germline V gene sequence: CDR1 SGHTA, CDR2 FQGNSA. Trimming shortened V by 1 base and J by 5 bases, and 8 bases separated the two germline ends. CDR3 length equals 13 residues. Here the CDR3 reads CASSLERHYGYTF. DNA for the CDR3: TGTGCCAGCAGCTTAGAGCGGCATTATGGCTACACCTTC.

The rearrangement joins TRBV29-1 to TRBJ2-5; TRBD1 matches 7 bases. Trimming at V came to 4 bases and at J to 11 bases, leaving 16 bases not matched to a gene. This CDR3 is built from 14 residues. Germline V gives CDR1 SQVTM, CDR2 ANQGSEA. This CDR3 is CSVVRTGQRLEQYF. For the CDR3, the DNA is TGCAGCGTTGTTAGGACGGGACAGCGGTTGGAGCAGTACTTC.

The chain couples TRBV4-1 to TRBJ2-3; TRBD2 matches at 9 bases. Germline V gene data show CDR1 as MGHRA and CDR2 as YSYEKL. This CDR3 is 16 amino acids long. V lost 4 bases and J lost 7; bases outside the gene matches: 12. CDR3 nucleotides: TGCGCCAGCAGCCGTATACCGGGACTAGCTCCAAATACGCAGTATTTT. It is translated as CASSRIPGLAPNTQYF.

V usage is TRBV7-3 and J usage is TRBJ2-2, with 9 bases fitting TRBD2. CDR3 length equals 15 residues. With 6 bases clipped from V and 1 base from J, the junction kept 3 bases outside the gene matches. Per the germline V gene, CDR1 is SGHTA and CDR2 is FQGTGA. CDR3 amino acids: CASSRSGGNTGELFF. The CDR3 nucleotides read TGTGCCAGCAGTCGTAGCGGGGGGAACACCGGGGAGCTGTTTTTT.

The chain recombines TRBV9 with TRBJ2-3; possible D gene TRBD1, 6 bases. The CDR3 runs to 15 residues. Germline V CDR1 and CDR2: SGDLS, YYNGEE. Trimming shortened V by 3 bases and J by 2 bases, and 13 bases separated the two germline ends. In DNA, the CDR3 is TGTGCCAGCAGCGCCCGGACAGACCCCACAGATACGCAGTATTTT. Its protein is CASSARTDPTDTQYF.

V usage is TRBV5-1 and J usage is TRBJ2-7; 7 bases align to TRBD2. The V and J ends lost 4 bases and 3 bases, in that order; junction bases with no gene match: 4. This CDR3 has 13 residues. Germline lookup yields CDR1 SGHRS and CDR2 YFSETQ. CDR3 DNA: TGCGCCAGCAGCCAAAGCGGGAACTACGAGCAGTACTTC. It translates to CASSQSGNYEQYF. Drawing the rest from reference TRBV5-1 and TRBJ2-7, the complete variable domain is KAGVTQTPRYLIKTRGQQVTLSCSPISGHRSVSWYQQTPGQGLQFLFEYFSETQRNKGNFPGRFSGRQFSNSRSEMNVSTLELGDSALYLCASSQSGNYEQYFGPGTRLTVT.

This clone was seen a few times. This rearrangement joins TRBV9 to TRBJ2-1, with 9 nucleotides matching TRBD1. Germline lookup yields CDR1 SGDLS and CDR2 YYNGEE. The V segment lost 3 bases and the J segment 9 bases; nucleotides outside the gene matches: 7. The CDR3 consists of 14 residues. CDR3 in DNA: TGTGCCAGCAGCGCCGTTACAGGGGGCGGTGAGCAGTTCTTC. This encodes CASSAVTGGGEQFF. Complete variable domain (other parts from reference TRBV9 and TRBJ2-1): DSGVTQTPKHLITATGQRVTLRCSPRSGDLSVYWYQQSLDQGLQFLIQYYNGEERAKGNILERFSAQQFPDLHSELNLSSLELGDSALYFCASSAVTGGGEQFFGPGTRLTVL.

For the CDR3, the DNA is TGCGCCAGCAGCGCGACGGGACTGCCTAATGAAAAACTGTTTTTT. It codes for CASSATGLPNEKLFF. The chain recombines TRBV5-1 with TRBJ1-4; D perhaps matches TRBD1 (5 bases). The CDR3 is 15 residues long. The V end lost 4 bases, the J end lost 3 bases, and 13 bases lay between the germline ends. Germline V CDR1 and CDR2: SGHRS, YFSETQ. The full variable domain, completed using reference TRBV5-1 and TRBJ1-4, is KAGVTQTPRYLIKTRGQQVTLSCSPISGHRSVSWYQQTPGQGLQFLFEYFSETQRNKGNFPGRFSGRQFSNSRSEMNVSTLELGDSALYLCASSATGLPNEKLFFGSGTQLSVL.

A word on this clone: A read error may produce the germline difference seen at one junction end. The chain uses TRBV7-7 and TRBJ2-5; 11 nucleotides align to TRBD1. Germline V gene lookup returns CDR1 SSHAT and CDR2 FNYEAQ (reference sequence). This CDR3 region has 14 residues. The DNA of the CDR3 is TGTGCTAGCAGCTCATCGCCGGGACAGGGGGGCCAGTACTTC. Protein: CASSSSPGQGGQYF.

The chain is built from TRBV11-2 and TRBJ2-7, with D perhaps TRBD1 (5 bases). The V gene's germline CDR1 is SGHAT and CDR2 FQNNGV. V lost 3 bases and J lost 3, with 9 bases in between. The CDR3 is 13 amino acids. The CDR3 here is CASSFGQGYEQYF. In DNA form, the CDR3 reads TGTGCCAGCAGCTTCGGACAAGGCTACGAGCAGTACTTC.

The chain is built from TRBV6-4 and TRBJ2-1, with 13 bases aligning to TRBD2. V was clipped by 2 bases and J by 5 bases; unmatched bases: 3. CDR1 is MRHNA, CDR2 SNTAGT, per germline. The CDR3 has 16 amino acids. CDR3 sequence (DNA): TGTGCCAGCAGTGACCACGGGACTAGCGGGAACAATGAGCAGTTCTTC. Amino acid sequence: CASSDHGTSGNNEQFF.

The CDR3 nucleotides are TGTGCCAGCAGCCAGGAATCCCCAGGGCCCAGTTCGACCGGGGAGCTGTTTTTT. Its protein product is CASSQESPGPSSTGELFF. The chain couples TRBV4-2 to TRBJ2-2, with D maybe TRBD1 (5 bases). Germline CDR1 reads LGHNA; CDR2 reads YNFKEQ. V lost 3 bases and J 5 bases, leaving 22 bases between the germline ends. This CDR3 is built from 18 residues.

This clone was detected a few times. The V call is TRBV6-6, the J call TRBJ2-1; TRBD2 matches at 11 bases. The J segment lost 6 bases and the V segment lost 7 bases, leaving 5 bases of the junction unmatched. The CDR3 has 14 residues. Germline V gene data show CDR1 as MNHNY and CDR2 as SVGAGI (reference sequence). The CDR3 protein is CASKIGTSGNEQFF. CDR3 DNA sequence: TGTGCCAGCAAAATCGGGACTAGCGGCAATGAGCAGTTCTTC.

The chain joins TRBV28 to TRBJ2-7; TRBD1 matches 8 bases. The CDR3 loop spans 15 amino acids. From germline, CDR1 is MDHEN and CDR2 SYDVKM. Trimming took 2 bases from V and 5 from J; bases not matched to a gene: 8. This chain's CDR3 is CASSLDQGAPNEQYF. For the CDR3, the DNA is TGTGCCAGCAGTTTAGATCAGGGGGCGCCCAACGAGCAGTACTTC.

The chain joins TRBV28 to TRBJ2-7; 11 bases line up with TRBD2. V lost 10 bases, J lost 1 base, and 9 bases stayed unmatched. The CDR3 totals 15 residues. CDR1 and CDR2 (germline): MDHEN, SYDVKM. In DNA form, the CDR3 reads TGTGCCACGAGGGGGGCTAGCGGGAGGTCCTACGAGCAGTACTTC. Amino acid sequence: CATRGASGRSYEQYF.

Only one count was recorded for this clone. The V gene is TRBV28, the J gene TRBJ2-5, with TRBD1 identical over 9 bases. J was trimmed by 7 bases and V by 6 bases; bases with no gene match: 18. The CDR3 has 17 amino acids. Germline loops: CDR1 MDHEN, CDR2 SYDVKM. CDR3 protein: CASSLPRDRAPGGTQYF. The CDR3 bases are TGTGCCAGCAGCTTACCCCGGGACAGGGCTCCCGGGGGGACCCAGTACTTC.